These 10 T cell receptor beta chains originate from one sample sequenced in a study of blood T cell repertoires in COVID-19. The assay was immunoSEQ multiplex PCR, and TCRdb's table has in-frame clones only and misses some. The sample lists roughly 410,000 clones, around 91% occurring once. What was sequenced was peripheral blood. All receptors derive from a woman between 40 and 55 years old with COVID-19, enrolled during active disease.

The chain uses TRBV29-1 and TRBJ1-1; 10 bases agree with TRBD1. This CDR3 comprises 15 residues. Losses at the gene ends were 6 bases for V and 2 bases for J; bases not matched to a gene: 9. Germline V gene lookup returns CDR1 SQVTM and CDR2 ANQGSEA. The CDR3 coding sequence is TGCAGCGTCCAAGACAGGGGGCAAGGCAACACTGAAGCTTTCTTT. This gives the protein CSVQDRGQGNTEAFF.

Regarding this clone: Other DNA sequences in this sample translate to the same CDR3. The chain recombines TRBV7-3 with TRBJ1-3; no reliable D call. CDR3 length: 13 residues. CDR1 and CDR2 from the germline V gene are SGHTA and FQGTGA. Trimming cost V 2 bases and J 4 bases, with 6 bases left between them. CDR3 protein: CASSLAGGNTIYF. CDR3 bases: TGTGCCAGCAGCTTAGCCGGGGGAAACACCATATATTTT.

This clone showed up just a few times. The chain recombines TRBV2 with TRBJ1-4; 9 bases align to TRBD1. Germline CDR1 reads SNHLY; CDR2 reads FYNNEI. With 6 bases clipped from V and 7 bases from J, the junction kept 3 bases outside the gene matches. This CDR3 contains 13 residues. The CDR3 region has the DNA TGTGCCAGCAGGGGACAGGGCTTTGAAAAACTGTTTTTT. Protein sequence: CASRGQGFEKLFF.

The chain links TRBV4-3 to TRBJ1-6; D is ambiguous. CDR1 and CDR2 from the germline V gene are LGHNA and YSLEER. The CDR3 sequence is 15 residues long. The V end was cut by 0 bases, the J end by 7 bases, with 10 bases between. This chain's CDR3 is CASSQDHAGNSPLHF. The DNA for the CDR3 is TGCGCCAGCAGCCAAGACCACGCCGGGAATTCACCCCTCCACTTT.

This clone was detected only once. This chain connects TRBV18 to TRBJ1-2; D remains unclear. The V gene's germline CDR1 is KGHSH and CDR2 LQKENI. V lost 3 bases, J lost 4 bases, and 12 bases lay in between. This CDR3 has 14 amino acids. CDR3 sequence: CASSPRGLPYGYTF. The CDR3 nucleotides read TGTGCCAGCTCACCCCGAGGGTTGCCCTATGGCTACACCTTC.

The chain links TRBV27 to TRBJ1-2, with D possibly matching TRBD1 (6 bases). V was trimmed by 6 bases and J by 6 bases, leaving 17 bases between them. This CDR3 has 14 amino acids. The germline V gene encodes CDR1 MNHEY and CDR2 SMNVEV (reference sequence). Written as DNA, the CDR3 is TGTGCCAGCAGGAGAACAGGGATAGCAGATGGCTACACCTTC. This sequence encodes CASRRTGIADGYTF.

The rearrangement uses TRBV19 and TRBJ1-2; perhaps TRBD1 as D (6 bases). This CDR3 is 15 amino acids long. Trimming left V 7 bases short and J 6 bases short, with 21 bases between. The germline gives CDR1 LNHDA, CDR2 SQIVND (reference sequence). In DNA form, the CDR3 reads TGTGCCAGTACTTCGATACAGGGAATAAGACATGGCTACACCTTC. This sequence encodes CASTSIQGIRHGYTF.

Only one count was recorded for this clone. The chain uses TRBV29-1 and TRBJ2-5; TRBD1 matches at 12 bases. The V and J ends lost 8 bases and 4 bases, in that order; junction bases with no gene match: 11. The CDR3 sequence is 15 residues long. CDR1 and CDR2 (germline): SQVTM, ANQGSEA. The CDR3 nucleotides read TGCAGCACGACTCCCGGGACAGGGGGCTTAGAGACCCAGTACTTC. It codes for CSTTPGTGGLETQYF.

The chain has TRBV10-3 and TRBJ1-5; D gene unclear. The V end was cut by 4 bases, the J end by 4 bases, with 5 bases between. Germline lookup yields CDR1 ENHRY and CDR2 SYGVKD. The CDR3 consists of 12 residues. Here the CDR3 reads CAISATNQPQHF. CDR3 nucleotides: TGTGCCATCAGTGCAACAAATCAGCCCCAGCATTTT.

The rearrangement joins TRBV27 to TRBJ1-5; TRBD1 might be the D (5 bases). The V end was cut by 7 bases, the J end by 0 bases, with 13 bases between. The length of the CDR3 is 15 residues. Germline values: CDR1 MNHEY, CDR2 SMNVEV (reference sequence). CDR3 in DNA: TGTGCCAGCAACCCAATGGGGGGTAGCAATCAGCCCCAGCATTTT. Protein sequence: CASNPMGGSNQPQHF.